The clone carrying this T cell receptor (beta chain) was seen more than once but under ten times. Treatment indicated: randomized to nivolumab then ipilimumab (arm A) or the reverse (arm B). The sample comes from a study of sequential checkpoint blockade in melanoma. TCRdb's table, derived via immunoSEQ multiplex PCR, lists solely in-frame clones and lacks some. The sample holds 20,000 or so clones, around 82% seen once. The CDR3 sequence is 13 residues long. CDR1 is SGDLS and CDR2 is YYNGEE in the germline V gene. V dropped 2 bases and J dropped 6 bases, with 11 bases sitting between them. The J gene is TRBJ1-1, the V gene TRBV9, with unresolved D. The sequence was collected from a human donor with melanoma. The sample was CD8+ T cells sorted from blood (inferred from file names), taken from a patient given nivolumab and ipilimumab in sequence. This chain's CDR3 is CASSVDSGAEAFF. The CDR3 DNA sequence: TGTGCCAGCAGCGTTGATTCGGGAGCTGAAGCTTTCTTT.